These 18 T cell receptor beta chains came from one sample sequenced in a study of blood T cells in healthy people across ages. Next came a second PCR, run for about 7 to 12 cycles, which used a sample-barcoded 5' primer along with a J-beta primer mix. TCRdb re-analysed the 5' RACE reads in MiXCR, keeping a single row per CDR3 protein. Of 780,000 or so distinct CDR3 sequences in the sample, 56% were seen once. The sequencing input was blood. The receptors shown here come from a middle-aged man in good health.

In its sample, this clonotype was seen a few times. This chain links TRBV12-3 or TRBV12-4 with TRBJ1-2; possibly TRBD1 for D (6 bases). V gave up 6 bases and J gave up 3 bases, with 23 bases separating them. The CDR3 has 17 amino acids. The CDR3 region is CASSYNLGGGRDYGYTF. DNA for the CDR3: TGTGCCAGCAGCTATAACCTGGGAGGGGGAAGGGACTATGGCTACACCTTC.

The chain uses TRBV25-1 and TRBJ2-1; D unresolved. The DNA matches TRBJ2-7 better at its end, which makes the J call doubtful. This CDR3 region has 16 residues. Germline V gene sequence: CDR1 MGHDK, CDR2 SYGVNS. The CDR3 nucleotides are TGTGCCAGCAGTGATGGTCAGACACACTCCTACAATGAGCAGTACTTC. Translated: CASSDGQTHSYNEQYF.

The V and J genes are TRBV12-3 or TRBV12-4 and TRBJ2-1; 9 nucleotides match TRBD2. With V trimmed by 5 bases and J by 4 bases, 9 bases remained unmatched. The CDR3 sequence is 16 residues long. Here the CDR3 reads CASSGLASGIYNEQFF. The DNA for the CDR3 is TGTGCCAGCAGTGGACTAGCTAGCGGGATATACAATGAGCAGTTCTTC.

The chain uses TRBV4-3 and TRBJ2-1, with D perhaps matching TRBD2 (5 bases). The CDR3 contains 14 residues. In germline, CDR1 is LGHNA, CDR2 YSLEER. Deletions cut 0 bases from V and 9 bases from J, with 12 bases between. The CDR3 here is CASSQDLDYGEQFF. CDR3 DNA sequence: TGCGCCAGCAGCCAAGATCTCGACTACGGTGAGCAGTTCTTC.

The chain links TRBV28 to TRBJ2-5; 8 bases match TRBD2. The V gene's germline CDR1 is MDHEN and CDR2 SYDVKM. CDR3 length: 18 residues. With 5 bases clipped from V and 5 bases from J, the junction kept 19 bases outside the gene matches. The CDR3 DNA reads TGTGCCAGCAGTAGTTCCCTGCTAGCGGGTTTGAGTAGGGAGACCCAGTACTTC. Protein: CASSSSLLAGLSRETQYF.

This sequence joins TRBV13 and TRBJ2-6, with D unclear. CDR3 length: 15 residues. From germline, CDR1 is PRHDT and CDR2 FYEKMQ (reference sequence). Trimming pared 5 bases from V and 0 bases from J, leaving 8 bases between. The CDR3 coding sequence is TGTGCCAGCAGCCGACCCATCTCTGGGGCCAACGTCCTGACTTTC. Translated: CASSRPISGANVLTF.

This chain connects TRBV29-1 to TRBJ2-7; 13 bases are a match to TRBD2. Per the germline V gene, CDR1 is SQVTM and CDR2 is ANQGSEA. CDR3 length: 14 amino acids. CDR3 sequence (DNA): TGCAAGGCACTAGCGGGGGGGAGCTCCTACGAGCAGTACTTC. It encodes CKALAGGSSYEQYF.

V usage is TRBV4-3 and J usage is TRBJ2-7, with no clear D. Germline V gene sequence: CDR1 LGHNA, CDR2 YSLEER. The CDR3 extends over 14 amino acids. V was clipped by 3 bases and J by 3 bases, with 12 bases between them. DNA for the CDR3: TGCGCCAGCAGCCAGGGAACGACCGGCTACGAGCAGTACTTC. This encodes CASSQGTTGYEQYF.

V gene TRBV18 combines with J gene TRBJ2-3; D unclear. Trimming removed 2 bases at V and 4 bases at J, with 7 bases between. The CDR3 totals 13 residues. CDR1 is KGHSH and CDR2 is LQKENI in the germline V gene. In nucleotides, the CDR3 is TGTGCCAGCTCACCAGACTTCGCAGATACGCAGTATTTT. This gives the protein CASSPDFADTQYF.

This chain uses TRBV2 with TRBJ2-3; 9 bases fit TRBD2. The CDR3 extends over 16 amino acids. Germline V CDR1 and CDR2: SNHLY, FYNNEI. Germline trimming cut 4 bases from V and 2 bases from J; bases unmatched to any gene: 7. CDR3 nucleotides: TGTGCCAGCAGTGTTTTCAGCGGGGGGCCCACAGATACGCAGTATTTT. Its protein product is CASSVFSGGPTDTQYF. Based on the CDR3 plus reference TRBV2 and TRBJ2-3, the full variable domain is EPEVTQTPSHQVTQMGQEVILRCVPISNHLYFYWYRQILGQKVEFLVSFYNNEISEKSEIFDDQFSVERPDGSNFTLKIRSTKLEDSAMYFCASSVFSGGPTDTQYFGPGTRLTVL.

The V and J genes are TRBV29-1 and TRBJ1-2; D not resolved. CDR1 is SQVTM and CDR2 is ANQGSEA in the germline V gene. The CDR3 totals 15 residues. V was pared by 7 bases and J by 0 bases, with 18 bases between. CDR3 sequence reads: CSAHTWGSANYGYTF. The CDR3 DNA follows: TGCAGCGCCCACACTTGGGGTTCAGCTAACTATGGCTACACCTTC. Full variable domain (remainder filled in from reference TRBV29-1 and TRBJ1-2): SAVISQKPSRDICQRGTSLTIQCQVDSQVTMMFWYRQQPGQSLTLIATANQGSEATYESGFVIDKFPISRPNLTFSTLTVSNMSPEDSSIYLCSAHTWGSANYGYTFGSGTRLTVV.

This clonotype was recorded many times. This chain links TRBV6-1 with TRBJ2-3; tentatively, D is TRBD1 or TRBD2 (6 bases each). Between the trimmed V and J ends, which lost 6 bases and 4 bases, there was a span of 26 bases. Germline loops: CDR1 MNHNS, CDR2 SASEGT. This CDR3 spans 18 amino acids. The CDR3 protein is CASRSTGDTAGNADTQYF. The CDR3 coding sequence is TGTGCCAGCAGGTCCACCGGGGACACCGCGGGGAACGCAGATACGCAGTATTTT.

The CDR3 is CATSERQGAASEQFF. CDR3 nucleotides: TGTGCCACCAGTGAGAGGCAGGGGGCGGCAAGTGAGCAGTTCTTC. The J gene is TRBJ2-1, the V gene TRBV24-1; TRBD1 agrees at 8 bases. Unmatched junction bases numbered 10, after V lost 4 bases and J lost 9 bases. Germline CDR1 and CDR2: KGHDR and SFDVKD. This CDR3 contains 15 residues.

The V and J genes are TRBV4-2 and TRBJ2-5, with D perhaps matching TRBD2 (6 bases). Trimming shortened V by 0 bases and J by 0 bases, and 8 bases separated the two germline ends. Germline lookup yields CDR1 LGHNA and CDR2 YNFKEQ. The CDR3 is 15 amino acids. The CDR3 DNA sequence: TGTGCCAGCAGCCAAGAGGGGGGTTACCAAGAGACCCAGTACTTC. Protein product: CASSQEGGYQETQYF.

V usage is TRBV5-1 and J usage is TRBJ2-1; D ambiguous. The DNA end lines up better with TRBJ2-4; the J call may be wrong. The germline V gene has CDR1 SGHRS and CDR2 YFSETQ. The CDR3 has 13 amino acids. The CDR3 sequence is CASSLDIMDIQYF. The CDR3 DNA reads TGCGCCAGCAGCTTGGACATAATGGACATTCAGTACTTC.

This chain uses TRBV7-8 with TRBJ2-5; D might be TRBD1 or TRBD2, each matching 5 bases. The length of the CDR3 is 15 residues. Between the trimmed V and J ends, which lost 7 bases and 1 base, there was a span of 16 bases. CDR1 is SGHVS, CDR2 FQNEAQ, per germline. This CDR3 is CASTTGTLVQETQYF. The CDR3 nucleotides read TGTGCCAGCACCACCGGGACCTTGGTCCAAGAGACCCAGTACTTC.

The chain is built from TRBV7-8 and TRBJ1-5; D remains ambiguous. The CDR3 covers 15 residues. Trimming removed 0 bases from V and 5 bases from J, with 11 bases in between. Germline V gene lookup returns CDR1 SGHVS and CDR2 FQNEAQ. The CDR3 DNA follows: TGTGCCAGCAGCTTAGCGCTAGGAATCGATCAGCCCCAGCATTTT. This codes for CASSLALGIDQPQHF.

This clonotype has only one observation. J is TRBJ2-1 and V is TRBV2; 9 nucleotides match TRBD1. Germline-derived CDR1 and CDR2 are SNHLY and FYNNEI. The CDR3 length is 15 residues. After removal of 6 bases from V and 8 bases from J, the junction contained 11 bases not matched to a gene. The CDR3 DNA is TGTGCCAGCAGACCCGGGACAGGGATTTGGGATGAGCAGTTCTTC. Translated: CASRPGTGIWDEQFF.